A selection of T cell receptor beta chains follows, all from one sample in a study of OX40 agonist ivuxolimab in advanced cancers. TCRdb's table, derived via immunoSEQ multiplex PCR, lists solely in-frame clones and lacks some. Among some 25,000 clones, 65% to 90% were seen once, and the ten largest hold 35% to 50%. Sample: CD4+ or CD8+ T cells sorted from blood, taken in a trial of the OX40 agonist ivuxolimab. These TCRs come from an adult with an advanced solid tumor such as melanoma, head and neck, liver or kidney cancer. Both conserved end residues are trimmed from each CDR3.

CDR3 protein: ASSARTLWNYGYT; J gene: TRBJ1-2; V gene: TRBV5-1; CDR3 length: 13
CDR3 protein: AWSEQSGTQY; J gene: TRBJ2-5; V gene: TRBV30; CDR3 length: 10
CDR3 protein: ASSPGPTDTQY; J gene: TRBJ2-3; V gene: TRBV10-1; CDR3 length: 11
CDR3 protein: ASSFGAVGEQY; J gene: TRBJ2-7; V gene: TRBV27; CDR3 length: 11
CDR3 protein: ASSIDTVSTYEQY; J gene: TRBJ2-7; V gene: TRBV19; CDR3 length: 13
CDR3 protein: ASSEVAGVETQY; J gene: TRBJ2-5; V gene: TRBV10-1; CDR3 length: 12
CDR3 protein: ASSLTGILYEQY; J gene: TRBJ2-7; V gene: TRBV7-8; CDR3 length: 12
CDR3 protein: ASSLKGKAYEQY; J gene: TRBJ2-7; V gene: TRBV6-5; CDR3 length: 12
CDR3 protein: ASSPRLAREQF; J gene: TRBJ2-1; V gene: TRBV9; CDR3 length: 11
CDR3 protein: ASSQKSQPNTEAF; J gene: TRBJ1-1; V gene: TRBV14; CDR3 length: 13
CDR3 protein: ASSLTGRKETQY; J gene: TRBJ2-5; V gene: TRBV7-9; CDR3 length: 12
CDR3 protein: ASSLGFRGLNEQF; J gene: TRBJ2-1; V gene: TRBV5-4; CDR3 length: 13
CDR3 protein: ASSVGDPGELF; J gene: TRBJ1-4; V gene: TRBV9; CDR3 length: 11
CDR3 protein: ASSVRPRTASVDGYT; J gene: TRBJ1-2; V gene: TRBV5-1; CDR3 length: 15
CDR3 protein: ATSRPLADTQY; J gene: TRBJ2-3; V gene: TRBV15; CDR3 length: 11
CDR3 protein: ASSSPLAGGETQY; J gene: TRBJ2-5; V gene: TRBV27; CDR3 length: 13
CDR3 protein: ASSYTSSPSYEQY; J gene: TRBJ2-7; V gene: TRBV19; CDR3 length: 13
CDR3 protein: ASSPDRLGGYT; J gene: TRBJ1-2; V gene: TRBV11-1; CDR3 length: 11
CDR3 protein: SARSSEQY; J gene: TRBJ2-7; V gene: TRBV20-1; CDR3 length: 8
CDR3 protein: ASSPQGVGNEQF; J gene: TRBJ2-1; V gene: TRBV27; CDR3 length: 12
CDR3 protein: ASSLKGESNYGYT; J gene: TRBJ1-2; V gene: TRBV5-4; CDR3 length: 13
CDR3 protein: SVDGLAGSTGELF; J gene: TRBJ2-2; V gene: TRBV29-1; CDR3 length: 13
CDR3 protein: ASSPGGLAF; J gene: TRBJ1-1; V gene: TRBV28; CDR3 length: 9
CDR3 protein: ASSQEGTSGRKTGELF; J gene: TRBJ2-2; V gene: TRBV4-2; CDR3 length: 16
CDR3 protein: ASSEETGLGSGELF; J gene: TRBJ2-2; V gene: TRBV6-1; CDR3 length: 14
CDR3 protein: ASSLGQGGVNTEAF; J gene: TRBJ1-1; V gene: TRBV2; CDR3 length: 14
CDR3 protein: ASRPRGDTGELF; J gene: TRBJ2-2; V gene: TRBV6-4; CDR3 length: 12
CDR3 protein: ASSEFGTIGYEQF; J gene: TRBJ2-1; V gene: TRBV10-2; CDR3 length: 13
CDR3 protein: ASSPTTGVGAQH; J gene: TRBJ1-5; V gene: TRBV5-8; CDR3 length: 12
CDR3 protein: ASSYMNSGDEQF; J gene: TRBJ2-1; V gene: TRBV11-3; CDR3 length: 12
CDR3 protein: ASTSTGWNTEAF; J gene: TRBJ1-1; V gene: TRBV6-6; CDR3 length: 12
CDR3 protein: ASSEPLSTVNTGELF; J gene: TRBJ2-2; V gene: TRBV9; CDR3 length: 15
CDR3 protein: ASSPPTSTAGGYEQY; J gene: TRBJ2-7; V gene: TRBV5-6; CDR3 length: 15
CDR3 protein: ASRERQFTGELF; J gene: TRBJ2-2; V gene: TRBV10-1; CDR3 length: 12
CDR3 protein: ASSLEGGLAGGAYNEQF; J gene: TRBJ2-1; V gene: TRBV11-3; CDR3 length: 17
CDR3 protein: ASRQGLDTEAF; J gene: TRBJ1-1; V gene: TRBV5-5; CDR3 length: 11
CDR3 protein: ASSSPGRVNTEAF; J gene: TRBJ1-1; V gene: TRBV5-4; CDR3 length: 13
CDR3 protein: ASSRVQWVGAEAF; J gene: TRBJ1-1; V gene: TRBV5-1; CDR3 length: 13
CDR3 protein: ASSPGTDGYT; J gene: TRBJ1-2; V gene: TRBV19; CDR3 length: 10
CDR3 protein: ASSQGGITYEQY; J gene: -; V gene: TRBV4-1; CDR3 length: 12
CDR3 protein: ASRDLMRLF; J gene: TRBJ1-4; V gene: TRBV2; CDR3 length: 9
CDR3 protein: ASSPPYTDTQY; J gene: TRBJ2-3; V gene: TRBV28; CDR3 length: 11
CDR3 protein: ASSAGGGPDTQY; J gene: TRBJ2-3; V gene: TRBV9; CDR3 length: 12
CDR3 protein: AWLRGTEAF; J gene: TRBJ1-1; V gene: TRBV30; CDR3 length: 9
CDR3 protein: ASRGLTSSYEQY; J gene: TRBJ2-7; V gene: TRBV6-6; CDR3 length: 12
CDR3 protein: ASSYGGEGLGELF; J gene: TRBJ2-2; V gene: TRBV6-5; CDR3 length: 13
CDR3 protein: AISESGRGGGAYEQY; J gene: TRBJ2-7; V gene: TRBV10-3; CDR3 length: 15
CDR3 protein: ASSPTQGAYGYT; J gene: TRBJ1-2; V gene: TRBV27; CDR3 length: 12
CDR3 protein: ASSLGAVYEQY; J gene: TRBJ2-7; V gene: TRBV5-1; CDR3 length: 11